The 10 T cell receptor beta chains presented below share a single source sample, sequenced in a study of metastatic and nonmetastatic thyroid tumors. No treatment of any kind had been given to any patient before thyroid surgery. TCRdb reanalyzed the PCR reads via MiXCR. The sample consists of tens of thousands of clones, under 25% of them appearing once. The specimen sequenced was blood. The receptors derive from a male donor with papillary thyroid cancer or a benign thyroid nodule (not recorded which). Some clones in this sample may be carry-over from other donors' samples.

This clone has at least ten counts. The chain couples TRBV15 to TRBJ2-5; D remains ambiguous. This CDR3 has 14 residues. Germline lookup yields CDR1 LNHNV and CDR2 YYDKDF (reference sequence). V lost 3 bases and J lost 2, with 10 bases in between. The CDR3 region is CATSRRDGQETQYF. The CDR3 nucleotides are TGTGCCACCAGCAGGCGCGACGGACAAGAGACCCAGTACTTC.

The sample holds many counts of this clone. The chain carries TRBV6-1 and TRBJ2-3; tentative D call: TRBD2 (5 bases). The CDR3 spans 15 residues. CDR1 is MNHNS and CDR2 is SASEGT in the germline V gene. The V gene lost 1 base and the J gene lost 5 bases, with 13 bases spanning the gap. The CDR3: CASSEVAGRGDTQYF. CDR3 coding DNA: TGTGCCAGCAGTGAAGTGGCAGGCCGGGGAGATACGCAGTATTTT.

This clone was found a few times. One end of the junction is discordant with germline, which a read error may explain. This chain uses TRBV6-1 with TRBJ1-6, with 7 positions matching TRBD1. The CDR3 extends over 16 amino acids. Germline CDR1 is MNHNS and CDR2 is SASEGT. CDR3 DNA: TGCGCCAGCAGCCCCACAGGGGCTCGCACAAATTCACCCCTCCACTTT. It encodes CASSPTGARTNSPLHF.

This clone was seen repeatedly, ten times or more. CDR3 bases: TGTGCCAGCAGTGCGCTAGCGGGAACTACAGATACGCAGTATTTT. Protein sequence: CASSALAGTTDTQYF. The chain joins TRBV6-4 to TRBJ2-3; 9 nucleotides align to TRBD2. This CDR3 has 15 amino acids. CDR1 MRHNA and CDR2 SNTAGT come from the germline V gene. Trimming cost V 4 bases and J 3 bases; bases outside gene matches: 5.

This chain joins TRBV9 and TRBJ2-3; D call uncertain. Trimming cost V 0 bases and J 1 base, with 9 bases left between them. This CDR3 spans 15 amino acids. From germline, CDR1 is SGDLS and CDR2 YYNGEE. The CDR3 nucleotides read TGTGCCAGCAGCGTAGTGGGGATGGGCACAGATACGCAGTATTTT. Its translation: CASSVVGMGTDTQYF.

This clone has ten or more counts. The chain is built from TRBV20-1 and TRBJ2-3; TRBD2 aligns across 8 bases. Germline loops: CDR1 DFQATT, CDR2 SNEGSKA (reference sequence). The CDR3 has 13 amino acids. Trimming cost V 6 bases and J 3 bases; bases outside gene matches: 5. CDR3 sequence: CSAGASGTDTQYF. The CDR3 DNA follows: TGCAGTGCCGGGGCTAGCGGGACAGATACGCAGTATTTT.

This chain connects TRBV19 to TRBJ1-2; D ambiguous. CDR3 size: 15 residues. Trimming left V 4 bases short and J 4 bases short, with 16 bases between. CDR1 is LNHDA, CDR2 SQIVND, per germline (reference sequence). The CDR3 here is CASSTRYHWLYGYTF. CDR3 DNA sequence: TGTGCCAGTAGTACCCGTTACCATTGGCTCTATGGCTACACCTTC.

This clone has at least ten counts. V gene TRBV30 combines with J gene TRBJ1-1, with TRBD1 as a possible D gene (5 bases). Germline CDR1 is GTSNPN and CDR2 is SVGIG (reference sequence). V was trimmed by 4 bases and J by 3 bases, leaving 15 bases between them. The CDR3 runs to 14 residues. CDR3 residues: CAWISYGADTEAFF. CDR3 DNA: TGTGCCTGGATCTCTTATGGGGCGGACACTGAAGCTTTCTTT. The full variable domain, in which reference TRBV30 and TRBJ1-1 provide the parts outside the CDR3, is SQTIHQWPATLVQPVGSPLSLECTVEGTSNPNLYWYRQAAGRGLQLLFYSVGIGQISSEVPQNLSASRPQDRQFILSSKKLLLSDSGFYLCAWISYGADTEAFFGQGTRLTVV.

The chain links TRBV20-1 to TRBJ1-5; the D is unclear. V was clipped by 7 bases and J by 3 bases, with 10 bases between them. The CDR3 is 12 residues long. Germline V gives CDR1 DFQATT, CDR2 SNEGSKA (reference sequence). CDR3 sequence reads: CSGGPPNQPQHF. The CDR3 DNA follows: TGCAGTGGAGGGCCCCCCAATCAGCCCCAGCATTTT.

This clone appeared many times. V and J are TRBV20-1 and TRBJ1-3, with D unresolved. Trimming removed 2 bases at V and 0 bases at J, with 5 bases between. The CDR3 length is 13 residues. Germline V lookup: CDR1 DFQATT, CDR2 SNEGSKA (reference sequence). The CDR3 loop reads CSARQDSGNTIYF. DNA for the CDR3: TGCAGTGCTAGACAGGACTCTGGAAACACCATATATTTT.